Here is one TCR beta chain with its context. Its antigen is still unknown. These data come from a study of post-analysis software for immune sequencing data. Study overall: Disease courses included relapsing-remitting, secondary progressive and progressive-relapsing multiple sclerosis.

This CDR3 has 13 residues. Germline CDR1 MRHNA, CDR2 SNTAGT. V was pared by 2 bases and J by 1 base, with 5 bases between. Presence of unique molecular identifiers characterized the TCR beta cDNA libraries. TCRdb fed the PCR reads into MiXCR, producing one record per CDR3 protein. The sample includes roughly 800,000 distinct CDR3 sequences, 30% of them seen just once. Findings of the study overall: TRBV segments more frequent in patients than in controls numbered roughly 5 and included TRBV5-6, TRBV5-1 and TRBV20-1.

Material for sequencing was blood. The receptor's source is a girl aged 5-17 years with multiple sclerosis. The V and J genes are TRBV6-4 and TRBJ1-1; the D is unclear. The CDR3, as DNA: TGTGCCAGCAGTGACGAGGAGAACACTGAAGCTTTCTTT. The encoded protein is CASSDEENTEAFF.